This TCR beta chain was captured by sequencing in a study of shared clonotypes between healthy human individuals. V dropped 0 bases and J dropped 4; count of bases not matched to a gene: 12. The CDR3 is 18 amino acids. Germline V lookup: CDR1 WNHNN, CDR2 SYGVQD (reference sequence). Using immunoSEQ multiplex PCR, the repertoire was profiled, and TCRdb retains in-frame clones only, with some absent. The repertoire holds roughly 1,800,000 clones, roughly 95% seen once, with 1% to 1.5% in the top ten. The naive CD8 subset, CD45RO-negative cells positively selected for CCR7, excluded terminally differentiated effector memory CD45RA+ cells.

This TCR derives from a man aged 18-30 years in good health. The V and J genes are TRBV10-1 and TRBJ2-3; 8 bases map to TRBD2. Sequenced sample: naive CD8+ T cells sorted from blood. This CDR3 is CASSESGGVAGGPDTQYF. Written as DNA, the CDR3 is TGCGCCAGCAGTGAGTCGGGGGGAGTCGCGGGGGGTCCAGATACGCAGTATTTT.